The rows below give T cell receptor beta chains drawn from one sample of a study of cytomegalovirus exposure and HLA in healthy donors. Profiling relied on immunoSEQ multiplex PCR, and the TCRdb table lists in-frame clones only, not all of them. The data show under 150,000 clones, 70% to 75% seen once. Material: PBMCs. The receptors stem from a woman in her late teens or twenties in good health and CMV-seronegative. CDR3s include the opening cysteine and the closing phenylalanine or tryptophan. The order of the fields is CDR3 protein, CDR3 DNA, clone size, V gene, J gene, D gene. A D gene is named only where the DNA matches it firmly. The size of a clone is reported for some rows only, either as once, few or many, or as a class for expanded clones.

CDR3: CASRDTGVQPQHF; DNA: TGTGCCAGCAGAGACACAGGGGTTCAGCCCCAGCATTTT; size: .; V: TRBV2; J: TRBJ1-5; D: TRBD1
CDR3: CAWGTAYRGTNEKLFF; DNA: TGTGCCTGGGGGACGGCCTACAGGGGGACTAATGAAAAACTGTTTTTT; size: .; V: TRBV30; J: TRBJ1-4; D: TRBD1
CDR3: CAWSVLAPRDTQYF; DNA: TGTGCCTGGAGTGTACTAGCGCCGAGGGATACGCAGTATTTT; size: .; V: TRBV30; J: TRBJ2-3; D: TRBD2
CDR3: CASSQEAANNEQFF; DNA: TGCGCCAGCAGCCAAGAGGCTGCAAACAATGAGCAGTTCTTC; size: .; V: TRBV4-1; J: TRBJ2-1; D: .
CDR3: CSALEEKLFF; DNA: TGCAGTGCCCTAGAAGAAAAACTGTTTTTT; size: few; V: TRBV20-1; J: TRBJ1-4; D: .
CDR3: CASSPSERAQPQHF; DNA: TGCGCCAGCAGCCCCTCGGAGAGGGCTCAGCCCCAGCATTTT; size: .; V: TRBV5-1; J: TRBJ1-5; D: .
CDR3: CASSLGQGGHNEQFF; DNA: TGTGCCAGCAGCCTCGGACAGGGGGGACACAATGAGCAGTTCTTC; size: .; V: TRBV7-9; J: TRBJ2-1; D: TRBD1
CDR3: CASSLDIAGPKDYEQYF; DNA: TGTGCCAGCAGTTTAGATATAGCGGGGCCGAAGGACTACGAGCAGTACTTC; size: .; V: TRBV28; J: TRBJ2-7; D: TRBD2
CDR3: CAWSVETASSGYTF; DNA: TGTGCCTGGAGTGTCGAGACAGCCTCGTCCGGCTACACCTTC; size: few; V: TRBV30; J: TRBJ1-2; D: .
CDR3: CASSSDRGHTGELFF; DNA: TGTGCCAGCAGCTCGGACAGGGGGCACACCGGGGAGCTGTTTTTT; size: .; V: TRBV5-6; J: TRBJ2-2; D: TRBD1
CDR3: CAWTKGLGGYRQETQYF; DNA: TGTGCCTGGACCAAGGGGTTGGGAGGCTACCGACAAGAGACCCAGTACTTC; size: .; V: TRBV30; J: TRBJ2-5; D: .
CDR3: CSAKDGGSYNEQFF; DNA: TGCAGCGCCAAAGACGGGGGATCCTACAATGAGCAGTTCTTC; size: few; V: TRBV29-1; J: TRBJ2-1; D: .
CDR3: CASSYRGRENIQYF; DNA: TGTGCCAGCAGTTATCGGGGTCGAGAAAACATTCAGTACTTC; size: .; V: TRBV6-6; J: TRBJ2-4; D: .
CDR3: CASRTLGGNQPQHF; DNA: TGTGCCAGCAGAACGTTAGGGGGCAATCAGCCCCAGCATTTT; size: .; V: TRBV6-5; J: TRBJ1-5; D: .
CDR3: CSAGGSGNTIYF; DNA: TGCAGCGCAGGGGGTTCTGGAAACACCATATATTTT; size: .; V: TRBV29-1; J: TRBJ1-3; D: TRBD1
CDR3: CASSSSGGTYEQYF; DNA: TGTGCCAGCAGTTCTAGCGGGGGAACCTACGAGCAGTACTTC; size: .; V: TRBV27; J: TRBJ2-7; D: TRBD2
CDR3: CASSLGLVTDTQYF; DNA: TGTGCCAGCAGTTTAGGACTGGTCACAGATACGCAGTATTTT; size: .; V: TRBV28; J: TRBJ2-3; D: .
CDR3: CAGVAGGHYEQYF; DNA: TGTGCCGGGGTAGCGGGGGGCCACTACGAGCAGTACTTC; size: .; V: TRBV30; J: TRBJ2-7; D: TRBD2
CDR3: CASSDTYYEQYF; DNA: TGTGCCAGCAGTGACACCTACTACGAGCAGTACTTC; size: few; V: TRBV2; J: TRBJ2-7; D: .
CDR3: CASTSRGRGRDNEQFF; DNA: TGTGCCAGCACCTCCCGTGGCAGGGGGCGCGACAATGAGCAGTTCTTC; size: .; V: TRBV5-6; J: TRBJ2-1; D: TRBD1
CDR3: CSVFGTGGGGYTF; DNA: TGCAGCGTCTTCGGGACAGGGGGCGGTGGCTACACCTTC; size: .; V: TRBV29-1; J: TRBJ1-2; D: TRBD1
CDR3: CASSARLAGGMGETQYF; DNA: TGTGCCAGCAGCGCCCGACTAGCGGGGGGAATGGGGGAGACCCAGTACTTC; size: .; V: TRBV11-2; J: TRBJ2-5; D: TRBD2